The 25 T cell receptor beta chains listed next were all sequenced from one sample in a study of T-cell memory formation after mild COVID-19. TCRdb recomputed calls from the 5' RACE reads with MiXCR, one row per CDR3 protein. The table has fewer than 650,000 distinct CDR3 sequences, 15% to 20% seen once. The sample was PBMCs or a T cell subset sorted from them (not recorded which). The receptors shown here come from an adult woman who had mild COVID-19 (a few samples of this study predate the infection). Cell type and time point are not known.

This clonotype has a handful of counts. The chain recombines TRBV28 with TRBJ2-1, with TRBD1 matching 9 bases. Per the germline V gene, CDR1 is MDHEN and CDR2 is SYDVKM. With 7 bases clipped from V and 6 bases from J, the junction kept 4 bases outside the gene matches. The CDR3 sequence is 13 residues long. CDR3 loop: CASIQGATNEQFF. In nucleotides, the CDR3 is TGTGCCAGCATACAGGGGGCCACCAATGAGCAGTTCTTC.

V usage is TRBV6-5 and J usage is TRBJ1-1; 12 bases are a match to TRBD1. Trimming at V came to 5 bases and at J to 4 bases, leaving 2 bases not matched to a gene. The CDR3 length is 14 residues. Germline V CDR1 and CDR2: MNHEY, SVGAGI. This CDR3 reads CASSRDRGLTEAFF. DNA for the CDR3: TGTGCCAGCAGTCGGGACAGGGGGCTCACTGAAGCTTTCTTT.

V usage is TRBV30 and J usage is TRBJ2-7; D not resolved. CDR3 length equals 12 residues. From germline, CDR1 is GTSNPN and CDR2 SVGIG (reference sequence). Trimming shortened V by 0 bases and J by 0 bases, and 3 bases separated the two germline ends. CDR3 in DNA: TGTGCCTGGAGTGTACTCTCCTACGAGCAGTACTTC. Its translation: CAWSVLSYEQYF.

This clonotype was seen a few times. The chain employs TRBV30 and TRBJ2-7; D is perhaps TRBD2 (5 bases). The CDR3 runs to 12 residues. Germline V lookup: CDR1 GTSNPN, CDR2 SVGIG (reference sequence). The V end was cut by 0 bases, the J end by 3 bases, with 6 bases between. CDR3 nucleotides: TGTGCCTGGAGTGTCGAGGGCTACGAGCAGTACTTC. Translated: CAWSVEGYEQYF. The variable domain in full, completed from reference TRBV30 and TRBJ2-7, reads SQTIHQWPATLVQPVGSPLSLECTVEGTSNPNLYWYRQAAGRGLQLLFYSVGIGQISSEVPQNLSASRPQDRQFILSSKKLLLSDSGFYLCAWSVEGYEQYFGPGTRLTVT.

The chain is built from TRBV4-3 and TRBJ2-7, with 8 nucleotides matching TRBD1. V lost 3 bases, J lost 6 bases, and 10 bases stayed unmatched. The CDR3 totals 15 residues. Germline values: CDR1 LGHNA, CDR2 YSLEER. CDR3 in amino acids: CASSQVGTDRGEQYF. CDR3 nucleotides: TGCGCCAGCAGCCAGGTCGGTACCGACAGGGGCGAGCAGTACTTC.

The chain uses TRBV5-4 and TRBJ2-1; 7 bases map to TRBD2. The V segment lost 4 bases and the J segment 7 bases; nucleotides outside the gene matches: 11. This CDR3 is built from 15 residues. Looked up from germline, CDR1 is SGHNT and CDR2 is YYREEE (reference sequence). CDR3 amino acids: CASSPGRGDWNEQFF. DNA of the CDR3: TGTGCCAGCAGCCCGGGGAGGGGTGACTGGAATGAGCAGTTCTTC.

This clonotype was seen only a few times. The gene calls are TRBV29-1 and TRBJ2-2; TRBD1 or TRBD2 may be the D gene (5 bases each). V was trimmed by 0 bases and J by 4 bases, leaving 12 bases between them. This CDR3 has 15 residues. Germline V lookup: CDR1 SQVTM, CDR2 ANQGSEA. The DNA of the CDR3 is TGCAGCGTTGAAGAACAGCTTGGGGGCACCGGGGAGCTGTTTTTT. It yields the protein CSVEEQLGGTGELFF.

This clonotype has a handful of counts. This chain uses TRBV9 with TRBJ2-2, with D unclear. Germline V CDR1 and CDR2: SGDLS, YYNGEE. The CDR3 loop spans 15 amino acids. V was cut by 0 bases and J by 5 bases, with 11 bases left in between. CDR3 nucleotide sequence: TGTGCCAGCAGCGTAGAAGACGTTGTGACCGGGGAGCTGTTTTTT. It yields the protein CASSVEDVVTGELFF.

The chain combines TRBV12-5 with TRBJ2-3; D ambiguous. CDR1 and CDR2 from the germline V gene are LGHNT and FRNRAP. With 1 base removed from V and 1 base from J, the gap between germline ends came to 9 bases. There are 15 residues in the CDR3. The CDR3 is CASGLGTTGTDTQYF. The CDR3 nucleotides are TGTGCTAGTGGTTTGGGTACGACCGGCACAGATACGCAGTATTTT. Using reference TRBV12-5 and TRBJ2-3 for the parts outside the CDR3, the full variable domain is DARVTQTPRHKVTEMGQEVTMRCQPILGHNTVFWYRQTMMQGLELLAYFRNRAPLDDSGMPKDRFSAEMPDATLATLKIQPSEPRDSAVYFCASGLGTTGTDTQYFGPGTRLTVL.

The rearrangement joins TRBV15 to TRBJ2-7; 11 bases fit TRBD1. Germline V gene sequence: CDR1 LNHNV, CDR2 YYDKDF (reference sequence). The CDR3 loop spans 15 amino acids. V gave up 3 bases and J gave up 6 bases; unmatched junction bases: 7. CDR3 DNA: TGTGCCACCAGCAGGGATGGGACAGGGGGGATCGAGCAGTACTTC. Its translation: CATSRDGTGGIEQYF.

The table lists this clonotype with a few counts. The chain carries TRBV5-1 and TRBJ1-5, with a possible D match to TRBD1 (5 bases). With 0 bases removed from V and 1 base from J, the gap between germline ends came to 14 bases. This CDR3 comprises 17 residues. Germline CDR1 is SGHRS and CDR2 is YFSETQ. Here the CDR3 DNA reads TGCGCCAGCAGCTTGGGACCTCTAGGGGTAAGCAATCAGCCCCAGCATTTT. This translates into CASSLGPLGVSNQPQHF.

The rearrangement joins TRBV18 to TRBJ2-3; D uncertain. In germline, CDR1 is KGHSH, CDR2 LQKENI. The CDR3 is 12 residues long. Trimming took 6 bases from V and 4 from J, leaving 8 bases between them. The CDR3 sequence is CASSTQPDTQYF. Written as DNA, the CDR3 is TGTGCCAGCTCTACCCAGCCAGATACGCAGTATTTT.

This clonotype was picked up many times. The chain couples TRBV25-1 to TRBJ1-1; weak D call: TRBD1 (5 bases). V dropped 6 bases and J dropped 0 bases, with 17 bases sitting between them. Looked up from germline, CDR1 is MGHDK and CDR2 is SYGVNS. The CDR3 covers 16 residues. The CDR3 region is CASRRLGTGMNTEAFF. CDR3 sequence (DNA): TGTGCCAGCAGAAGACTCGGGACGGGGATGAACACTGAAGCTTTCTTT. Together with reference TRBV25-1 and TRBJ1-1, the CDR3 gives the full variable domain: EADIYQTPRYLVIGTGKKITLECSQTMGHDKMYWYQQDPGMELHLIHYSYGVNSTEKGDLSSESTVSRIRTEHFPLTLESARPSHTSQYLCASRRLGTGMNTEAFFGQGTRLTVV.

V gene TRBV18 combines with J gene TRBJ2-1; 12 bases line up with TRBD2. Trimming took 4 bases from V and 8 from J; bases not matched to a gene: 9. The V gene's germline CDR1 is KGHSH and CDR2 LQKENI. CDR3 size: 16 residues. Written as DNA, the CDR3 is TGTGCCAGCTCACAGACTAGCGGGGGACCCTCTGATGAGCAGTTCTTC. It encodes CASSQTSGGPSDEQFF.

A few counts support this clonotype. The genes are TRBV4-2 and TRBJ1-2; TRBD1 matches at 8 bases. Germline CDR1 is LGHNA and CDR2 is YNFKEQ. There are 13 residues in the CDR3. V lost 4 bases to trimming and J lost 10 bases; unmatched junction nucleotides: 8. The CDR3 DNA reads TGTGCCAGCAGCCCGCACCCGGGACAGGCCTACACCTTC. It is translated as CASSPHPGQAYTF.

This clonotype was counted a few times. This chain joins TRBV20-1 and TRBJ2-3, with 11 nucleotides matching TRBD2. V gave up 1 base and J gave up 6 bases; unmatched junction bases: 3. The CDR3 contains 14 residues. Germline V gene data show CDR1 as DFQATT and CDR2 as SNEGSKA (reference sequence). CDR3 nucleotides: TGCAGTGCTAGAGGTAGCGGGAGGGGCGATACGCAGTATTTT. Translation: CSARGSGRGDTQYF.

The chain joins TRBV9 to TRBJ1-3, with D unclear. Deletions cut 0 bases from V and 3 bases from J, with 7 bases between. The germline V gene encodes CDR1 SGDLS and CDR2 YYNGEE. The CDR3 is made up of 14 amino acids. The DNA for the CDR3 is TGTGCCAGCAGCGTAGCGGGTGATGGAAACACCATATATTTT. Amino acid sequence: CASSVAGDGNTIYF.

This clonotype was picked up many times. CDR3 amino acids: CASSYRNSYEQYF. The CDR3, as DNA: TGTGCCAGCAGCTACCGTAACTCCTACGAGCAGTACTTC. The gene calls are TRBV5-5 and TRBJ2-7; D call uncertain. V was trimmed by 3 bases and J by 0 bases, leaving 7 bases between them. This CDR3 has 13 amino acids. Germline CDR1 and CDR2: SGHKS and YYEKEE (reference sequence).

The genes are TRBV6-5 and TRBJ1-6, with 7 bases aligning to TRBD1. Germline-derived CDR1 and CDR2 are MNHEY and SVGAGI. V dropped 0 bases and J dropped 9; count of bases not matched to a gene: 5. This CDR3 region has 15 residues. CDR3 residues: CASSYSIYRGSPLHF. CDR3 coding DNA: TGTGCCAGCAGTTACTCGATCTACAGGGGTTCACCCCTCCACTTT.

A few counts support this clonotype. This sequence joins TRBV29-1 and TRBJ1-2; 9 bases align to TRBD1. The V gene's germline CDR1 is SQVTM and CDR2 ANQGSEA. The V gene end was trimmed by 3 bases and the J gene end by 6 bases; junction bases not matched to a gene: 5. This CDR3 is 13 amino acids long. Here the CDR3 reads CSVEGGQGDGYTF. The CDR3 DNA follows: TGCAGCGTTGAGGGGGGACAGGGTGATGGCTACACCTTC.

This clonotype appeared a few times. This chain links TRBV4-3 with TRBJ2-2; D is possibly TRBD2 (5 bases). The CDR3 runs 14 residues. V shed 3 bases and J shed 7 bases, with 12 bases lying between them. Germline V gene data show CDR1 as LGHNA and CDR2 as YSLEER. The CDR3 region has the DNA TGCGCCAGCAGCCAGATCGGACGGGACGGGGAGCTGTTTTTT. Protein sequence: CASSQIGRDGELFF.

This clonotype was detected only a few times. This chain connects TRBV5-5 to TRBJ2-1; 13 bases map to TRBD2. Germline V gene lookup returns CDR1 SGHKS and CDR2 YYEKEE (reference sequence). V shed 4 bases, J shed 14 bases, and the junction held 9 bases outside the gene matches. This CDR3 is 14 amino acids long. The CDR3, as DNA: TGTGCCAGCAGCCTCGGGACTAGCGGGGCCCGGGAGTTCTTC. It specifies CASSLGTSGAREFF.

The rearrangement joins TRBV9 to TRBJ2-1; 15 bases are a match to TRBD2. The V segment lost 3 bases and the J segment 3 bases; nucleotides outside the gene matches: 1. The CDR3 length is 16 residues. Looked up from germline, CDR1 is SGDLS and CDR2 is YYNGEE. Here the CDR3 DNA reads TGTGCCAGCAGCGGGACTAGCGGGAGGGACTACAATGAGCAGTTCTTC. Protein sequence: CASSGTSGRDYNEQFF.

The chain has TRBV5-1 and TRBJ2-7; D ambiguous. CDR3 length: 13 amino acids. Germline CDR1 SGHRS, CDR2 YFSETQ. V was pared by 1 base and J by 6 bases, with 11 bases between. CDR3 sequence reads: CASSLSSVTEQYF. For the CDR3, the DNA is TGCGCCAGCAGCTTGTCGTCAGTAACCGAGCAGTACTTC.

The genes are TRBV18 and TRBJ1-2; no firm D call. The germline V gene has CDR1 KGHSH and CDR2 LQKENI. V shed 5 bases and J shed 4 bases, with 14 bases lying between them. The CDR3 sequence is 14 residues long. The CDR3 spells CASSARRLSYGYTF. The CDR3 region has the DNA TGTGCCAGCTCAGCAAGACGGCTCAGCTATGGCTACACCTTC.